The 7 T cell receptor beta chains given below trace back to one sample, sequenced in a study of blood T cell repertoires in COVID-19 (dated by TCRdb to 2020 to 2021). Library construction relied on the immunoSEQ multiplex PCR assay. TCRdb obtained this table from immuneACCESS and retained in-frame rearrangements with V and J assigned. These tables miss some clones; where compared with another copy, unresolved V genes account for less than half of the shortfall, and the remainder is unexplained. The sample table contains approximately 280,000 clones; only one count was recorded for around 83% of them. The biggest ten clones account for 4.5% to 6% of the sample. The sample consisted of PBMCs or T cells enriched from blood (not recorded which). Receptors were obtained from a man aged 40-50 years who had been exposed to COVID-19.

V is TRBV20-1 and J is TRBJ1-1; D not certain. Trimming removed 5 bases at V and 3 bases at J, with 7 bases between. The CDR3 runs 11 residues. Germline lookup yields CDR1 DFQATT and CDR2 SNEGSKA (reference sequence). CDR3: CSASKYTEAFF. The CDR3, as DNA: TGCAGTGCTTCCAAATACACTGAAGCTTTCTTT.

This clone was seen just once. The chain uses TRBV19 and TRBJ1-3, with D maybe TRBD1 (5 bases). CDR3 size: 13 residues. Germline CDR1 is LNHDA and CDR2 is SQIVND (reference sequence). V lost 3 bases and J lost 4, with 7 bases in between. The CDR3 DNA reads as TGTGCCAGTAGTATGACAGACGGAAACACCATATATTTT. This encodes CASSMTDGNTIYF.

In this sample, this clone turned up many times. The rearrangement uses TRBV11-2 and TRBJ1-1; TRBD1 might be the D (5 bases). The V gene lost 3 bases and the J gene lost 1 base, with 9 bases spanning the gap. CDR3 length: 14 amino acids. CDR1 is SGHAT and CDR2 is FQNNGV in the germline V gene. The CDR3: CASSFGGGNTEAFF. DNA of the CDR3: TGTGCCAGCAGCTTCGGGGGAGGGAACACTGAAGCTTTCTTT.

J is TRBJ1-1 and V is TRBV12-3 or TRBV12-4; D possibly corresponds to TRBD1 (5 bases). This CDR3 has 12 residues. V was pared by 3 bases and J by 10 bases, with 12 bases between. In DNA form, the CDR3 reads TGTGCCAGCAGTTTGTTCGGGGGGGTAGCTTTCTTT. Amino acids: CASSLFGGVAFF.

The chain is built from TRBV30 and TRBJ1-1; D unresolved. Germline V gene lookup returns CDR1 GTSNPN and CDR2 SVGIG (reference sequence). This CDR3 comprises 14 residues. Between the trimmed V and J ends, which lost 1 base and 1 base, there was a span of 10 bases. The DNA of the CDR3 is TGTGCCTGGAGTGAAAAACGGGGGAACACTGAAGCTTTCTTT. This sequence encodes CAWSEKRGNTEAFF.

The rearrangement links TRBV11-3 to TRBJ1-1; D gene unclear. CDR1 is SGHNT and CDR2 is YENEEA in the germline V gene. Trimming removed 5 bases at V and 1 base at J, with 14 bases between. This CDR3 contains 15 residues. CDR3 sequence: CASSTEGRRNTEAFF. For the CDR3, the DNA is TGTGCCAGCAGCACTGAGGGCAGGCGGAACACTGAAGCTTTCTTT.

This clone was found once. The chain joins TRBV13 to TRBJ2-7; D is perhaps TRBD2 (6 bases). The V gene lost 3 bases and the J gene lost 6 bases, with 9 bases spanning the gap. CDR1 is PRHDT and CDR2 is FYEKMQ in the germline V gene (reference sequence). This CDR3 is built from 12 residues. CDR3 sequence: CASSLGGTEQYF. The CDR3 nucleotides read TGTGCCAGCAGCTTGGGGGGAACCGAGCAGTACTTC. The full variable domain, with the rest looked up from reference TRBV13 and TRBJ2-7, is AAGVIQSPRHLIKEKRETATLKCYPIPRHDTVYWYQQGPGQDPQFLISFYEKMQSDKGSIPDRFSAQQFSDYHSELNMSSLELGDSALYFCASSLGGTEQYFGPGTRLTVT.